Described below is a single T cell receptor beta chain sequence and its context. This CDR3 has 13 residues. V was pared by 6 bases and J by 3 bases, with 11 bases between. Germline V lookup: CDR1 SQVTM, CDR2 ANQGSEA. These data belong to a study of T cells in Graves' hyperthyroidism and ophthalmopathy. Regions amplified from RNA transcripts were the TCR beta CDR3 regions. First-round RT-PCR targeting the TCR CDR3 was performed with the HTBI primer set. TCRdb reprocessed the multiplex PCR reads with MiXCR, giving one entry per CDR3 protein. The sample has roughly 530,000 distinct CDR3 sequences, over 15% seen once; the top ten hold roughly a sixth.

What was sequenced was blood. V and J are TRBV29-1 and TRBJ1-4; D gene uncertain. The receptor's source is a woman younger than 30 with Graves' ophthalmopathy. DNA of the CDR3: TGCAGCGTCCTGACGGCCTCTAATGAAAAACTGTTTTTT. It translates to CSVLTASNEKLFF.